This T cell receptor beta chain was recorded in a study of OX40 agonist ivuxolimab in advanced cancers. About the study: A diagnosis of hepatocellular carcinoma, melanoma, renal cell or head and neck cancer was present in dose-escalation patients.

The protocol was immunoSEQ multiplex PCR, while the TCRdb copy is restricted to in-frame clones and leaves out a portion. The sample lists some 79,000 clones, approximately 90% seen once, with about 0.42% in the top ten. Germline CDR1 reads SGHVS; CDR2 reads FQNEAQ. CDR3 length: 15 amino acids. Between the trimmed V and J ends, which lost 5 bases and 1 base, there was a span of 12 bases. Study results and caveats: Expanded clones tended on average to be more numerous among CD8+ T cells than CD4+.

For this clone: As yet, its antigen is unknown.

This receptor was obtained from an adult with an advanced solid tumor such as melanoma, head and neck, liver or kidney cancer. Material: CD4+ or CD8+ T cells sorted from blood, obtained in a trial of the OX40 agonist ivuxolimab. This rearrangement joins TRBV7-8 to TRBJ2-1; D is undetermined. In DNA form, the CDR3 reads TGTGCCAGCAGCCCGAAGGTGGATTCCTACAATGAGCAGTTCTTC. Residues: CASSPKVDSYNEQFF.